What follows are 10 T cell receptor beta chains derived from one specimen sequenced in a study of blood T cell repertoires in COVID-19. The assay was immunoSEQ multiplex PCR, and TCRdb's table has in-frame clones only and misses some. The sample records around 70,000 clones, 75% to 80% being singletons. The sequenced sample was peripheral blood. These receptors all stem from a human donor in a cohort sampled during active COVID-19.

The J gene is TRBJ1-1, the V gene TRBV7-2; TRBD1 matches 9 bases. The V gene's germline CDR1 is SGHTA and CDR2 FQGNSA. The V and J ends lost 2 bases and 5 bases, in that order; junction bases with no gene match: 6. The CDR3 covers 15 residues. DNA for the CDR3: TGTGCCAGCAGCTTATCGGGACAGGGTACAACTGAAGCTTTCTTT. This gives the protein CASSLSGQGTTEAFF.

J is TRBJ2-5 and V is TRBV10-3, with a possible D match to TRBD2 (7 bases). CDR1 and CDR2 from the germline V gene are ENHRY and SYGVKD. The V and J ends lost 5 bases and 3 bases respectively, with 13 bases between them. The CDR3 has 14 amino acids. The CDR3 reads CAISNQGREETQYF. CDR3 nucleotide sequence: TGTGCCATCAGTAACCAGGGGAGGGAAGAGACCCAGTACTTC.

The V and J genes are TRBV3-1 (or the pseudogene TRBV3-2) and TRBJ2-1; TRBD1 might be the D (5 bases). The CDR3 length is 15 residues. Trimming pared 0 bases from V and 7 bases from J, leaving 13 bases between. Per the germline V gene, CDR1 is LGHDT and CDR2 is YNNKEL (reference sequence). The CDR3 DNA reads TGTGCCAGCAGCCAAGATCCAGGGCAGATTAATGAGCAGTTCTTC. Translating it yields CASSQDPGQINEQFF.

This clone was detected a few times. This sequence joins TRBV12-5 and TRBJ2-2, with 7 bases identical to TRBD2. The ends lost 2 bases at V and 2 bases at J; junction bases unmatched: 8. This CDR3 is built from 17 residues. Germline V gene data show CDR1 as LGHNT and CDR2 as FRNRAP. The CDR3 DNA is TGTGCTAGTGGTTTGCCACCCCAGCGGGGCAACACCGGGGAGCTGTTTTTT. Residues: CASGLPPQRGNTGELFF.

This clone has more than one count but fewer than ten. The chain combines TRBV5-5 with TRBJ1-1; the match to TRBD1 covers 8 bases. V shed 0 bases, J shed 0 bases, and the junction held 4 bases outside the gene matches. The CDR3 spans 16 residues. In germline, CDR1 is SGHKS, CDR2 YYEKEE (reference sequence). DNA of the CDR3: TGTGCCAGCAGCTTGGCCAGGGGGCAGTTGAACACTGAAGCTTTCTTT. Its translation is CASSLARGQLNTEAFF.

This clone was seen only once. The chain joins TRBV19 to TRBJ1-1; 8 nucleotides align to TRBD1. This CDR3 spans 14 amino acids. Per the germline V gene, CDR1 is LNHDA and CDR2 is SQIVND (reference sequence). V lost 5 bases and J lost 10; bases outside the gene matches: 12. CDR3 residues: CASSPQTGGDRAFF. DNA for the CDR3: TGTGCCAGTAGTCCGCAAACAGGGGGGGACCGAGCTTTCTTT.

The chain links TRBV10-2 to TRBJ2-7; no clear D gene. Germline CDR1 is WSHSY and CDR2 is SAAADI. Trimming removed 3 bases at V and 6 bases at J, with 15 bases between. The CDR3 totals 14 residues. CDR3 sequence reads: CASSDSARSSEQYF. DNA for the CDR3: TGCGCCAGCAGTGATAGTGCGAGGTCCAGCGAGCAGTACTTC.

The sample holds one count of this clone. This chain joins TRBV7-6 and TRBJ2-7; TRBD1 might be the D (5 bases). The CDR3 sequence is 16 residues long. V lost 1 base to trimming and J lost 4 bases, with 17 bases between them. Germline lookup yields CDR1 SGHVS and CDR2 FNYEAQ. Here the CDR3 DNA reads TGTGCCAGCAGCTTAGACGTCGGGCAGGGTGGTTACGAGCAGTACTTC. It encodes CASSLDVGQGGYEQYF.

The chain links TRBV3-1 (or the pseudogene TRBV3-2) to TRBJ1-2; 8 nucleotides align to TRBD1. CDR3 length: 13 residues. Germline CDR1 LGHDT, CDR2 YNNKEL (reference sequence). Losses at the gene ends were 5 bases for V and 8 bases for J; bases not matched to a gene: 7. DNA of the CDR3: TGTGCCAGCAGCACACAGGGGGATCGGGGCTACACCTTC. It yields the protein CASSTQGDRGYTF.

V usage is TRBV11-2 and J usage is TRBJ2-7; 14 bases match TRBD2. The V gene's germline CDR1 is SGHAT and CDR2 FQNNGV. The V segment lost 5 bases and the J segment 2 bases; nucleotides outside the gene matches: 14. This CDR3 is 19 amino acids long. The CDR3 sequence is CASSLPGLAGVGRAYEQYF. CDR3 DNA: TGTGCCAGCAGCCTCCCGGGACTAGCGGGAGTAGGGAGGGCCTACGAGCAGTACTTC.